Presented here are 5 T cell receptor beta chains from one specimen sequenced in a study of neurological immune-mediated disorders. TCRdb reprocessed the 5' RACE reads with MiXCR, giving one entry per CDR3 protein. Of around 65,000 distinct CDR3 sequences in the sample, roughly 4.9% are singletons; the top ten hold roughly 5%. Material: PBMCs. Receptors originate from a human donor with multiple sclerosis. The donor label of this sample is uncertain.

This clonotype has ten or more counts. The V and J genes are TRBV18 and TRBJ1-2; no clear D gene. The CDR3 extends over 13 amino acids. CDR1 KGHSH and CDR2 LQKENI come from the germline V gene. The V gene lost 0 bases and the J gene lost 8 bases, with 10 bases spanning the gap. The CDR3 is CASSPPEKGGYTF. The CDR3 DNA is TGTGCCAGCTCACCACCAGAAAAGGGAGGCTACACCTTC.

This clonotype has ten or more counts. This sequence joins TRBV5-1 and TRBJ1-1, with 7 bases that match TRBD1. V shed 1 base and J 1 base; nucleotides not matched to a gene: 4. The CDR3 spans 15 residues. Germline assignment: CDR1 SGHRS and CDR2 YFSETQ. The CDR3 DNA is TGCGCCAGCAGCTTGATTCAGGGGGGGAACACTGAAGCTTTCTTT. Protein sequence: CASSLIQGGNTEAFF.

The sample holds many counts of this clonotype. This chain connects TRBV18 to TRBJ2-7; 8 nucleotides agree with TRBD1. V lost 6 bases and J lost 4; bases outside the gene matches: 5. The length of the CDR3 is 13 residues. Per the germline V gene, CDR1 is KGHSH and CDR2 is LQKENI. The CDR3 spells CASSDDRGYEQYF. CDR3 bases: TGTGCCAGCTCTGATGACAGGGGATACGAGCAGTACTTC.

This clonotype was counted many times. The chain combines TRBV5-5 with TRBJ2-2; D remains unclear. V lost 6 bases and J lost 5, with 11 bases in between. Per the germline V gene, CDR1 is SGHKS and CDR2 is YYEKEE (reference sequence). This CDR3 comprises 13 residues. In DNA, the CDR3 is TGTGCCAGCACGGGCGGAATTACCGGGGAGCTGTTTTTT. It codes for CASTGGITGELFF.

This clonotype was seen a handful of times. The chain links TRBV29-1 to TRBJ1-5; D unclear. V lost 4 bases and J 5 bases, leaving 12 bases between the germline ends. Germline CDR1 is SQVTM and CDR2 is ANQGSEA. The length of the CDR3 is 13 residues. This CDR3 is CSVVNSRDQPQHF. As DNA, the CDR3 is TGCAGCGTTGTGAATTCTCGAGATCAGCCCCAGCATTTT.